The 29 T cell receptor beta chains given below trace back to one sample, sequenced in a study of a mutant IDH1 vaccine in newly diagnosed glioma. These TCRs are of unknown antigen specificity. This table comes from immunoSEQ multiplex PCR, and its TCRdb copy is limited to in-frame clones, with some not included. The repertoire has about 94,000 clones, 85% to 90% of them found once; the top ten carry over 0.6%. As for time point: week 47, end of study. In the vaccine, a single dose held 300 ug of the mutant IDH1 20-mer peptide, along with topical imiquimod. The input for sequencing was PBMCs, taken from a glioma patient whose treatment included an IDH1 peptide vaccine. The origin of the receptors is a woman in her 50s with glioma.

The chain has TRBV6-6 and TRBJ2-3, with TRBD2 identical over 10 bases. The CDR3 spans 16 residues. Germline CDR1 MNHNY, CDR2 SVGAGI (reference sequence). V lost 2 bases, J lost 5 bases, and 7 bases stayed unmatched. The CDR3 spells CASSYGLAGDGDTQYF. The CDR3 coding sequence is TGTGCCAGCAGTTACGGTCTAGCGGGAGACGGAGATACGCAGTATTTT.

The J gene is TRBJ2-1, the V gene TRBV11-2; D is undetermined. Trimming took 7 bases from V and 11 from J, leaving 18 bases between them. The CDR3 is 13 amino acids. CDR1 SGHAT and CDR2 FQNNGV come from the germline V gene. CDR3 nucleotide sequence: TGTGCCAGCACCTGGACCCCCTTTCAGCAGCAGTTCTTC. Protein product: CASTWTPFQQQFF.

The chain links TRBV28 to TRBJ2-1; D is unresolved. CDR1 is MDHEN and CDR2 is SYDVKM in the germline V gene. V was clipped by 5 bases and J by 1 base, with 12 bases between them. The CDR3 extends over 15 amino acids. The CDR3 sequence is CASSNGPFSYNEQFF. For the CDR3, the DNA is TGTGCCAGCAGTAACGGACCCTTTTCCTACAATGAGCAGTTCTTC.

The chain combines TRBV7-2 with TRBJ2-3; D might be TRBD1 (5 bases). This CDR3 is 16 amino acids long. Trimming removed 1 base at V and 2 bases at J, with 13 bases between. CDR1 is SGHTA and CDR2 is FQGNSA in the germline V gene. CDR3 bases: TGTGCCAGCAGCTTAGGTTTGACAGCAAACACAGATACGCAGTATTTT. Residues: CASSLGLTANTDTQYF.

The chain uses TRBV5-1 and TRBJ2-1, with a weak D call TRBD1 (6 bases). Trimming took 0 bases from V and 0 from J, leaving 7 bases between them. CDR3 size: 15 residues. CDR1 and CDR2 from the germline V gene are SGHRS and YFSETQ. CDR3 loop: CASSLAQGSYNEQFF. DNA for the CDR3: TGCGCCAGCAGCTTGGCACAGGGCTCCTACAATGAGCAGTTCTTC.

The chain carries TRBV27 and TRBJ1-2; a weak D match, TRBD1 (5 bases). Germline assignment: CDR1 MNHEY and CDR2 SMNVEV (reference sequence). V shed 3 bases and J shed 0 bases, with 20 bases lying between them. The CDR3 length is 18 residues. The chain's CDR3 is CASSFIGGAGVSNYGYTF. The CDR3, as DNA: TGTGCCAGCAGTTTTATAGGAGGGGCGGGGGTGTCTAACTATGGCTACACCTTC.

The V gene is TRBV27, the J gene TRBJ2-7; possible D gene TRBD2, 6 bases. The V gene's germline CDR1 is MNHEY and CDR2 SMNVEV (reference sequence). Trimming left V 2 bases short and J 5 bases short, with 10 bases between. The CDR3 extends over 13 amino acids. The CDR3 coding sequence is TGTGCCAGCAGTTTAAGCGGGCTAGACGAGCAGTACTTC. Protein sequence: CASSLSGLDEQYF.

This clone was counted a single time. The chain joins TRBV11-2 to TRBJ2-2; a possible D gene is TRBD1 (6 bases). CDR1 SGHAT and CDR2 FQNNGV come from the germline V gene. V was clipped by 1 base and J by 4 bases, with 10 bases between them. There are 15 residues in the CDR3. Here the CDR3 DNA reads TGTGCCAGCAGCTTAGCCACAGGGTTCACCGGGGAGCTGTTTTTT. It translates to CASSLATGFTGELFF. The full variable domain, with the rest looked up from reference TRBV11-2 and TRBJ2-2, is EAGVAQSPRYKIIEKRQSVAFWCNPISGHATLYWYQQILGQGPKLLIQFQNNGVVDDSQLPKDRFSAERLKGVDSTLKIQPAKLEDSAVYLCASSLATGFTGELFFGEGSRLTVL.

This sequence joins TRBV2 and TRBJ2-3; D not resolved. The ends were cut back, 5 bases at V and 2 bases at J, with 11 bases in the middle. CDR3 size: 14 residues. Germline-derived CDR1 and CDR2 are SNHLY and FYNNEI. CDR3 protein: CASSRTAITDTQYF. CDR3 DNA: TGTGCCAGCAGTAGGACGGCTATCACAGATACGCAGTATTTT.

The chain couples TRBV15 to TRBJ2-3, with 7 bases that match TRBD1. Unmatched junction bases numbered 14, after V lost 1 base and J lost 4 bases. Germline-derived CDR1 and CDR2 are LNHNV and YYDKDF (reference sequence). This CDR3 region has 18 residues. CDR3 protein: CATSRAPTNRGMADTQYF. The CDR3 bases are TGTGCCACCAGCAGAGCCCCCACTAACAGGGGAATGGCAGATACGCAGTATTTT.

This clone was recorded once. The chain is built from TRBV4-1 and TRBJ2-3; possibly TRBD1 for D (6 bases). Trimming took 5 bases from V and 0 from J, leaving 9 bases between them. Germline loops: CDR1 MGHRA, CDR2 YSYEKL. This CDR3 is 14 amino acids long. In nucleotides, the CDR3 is TGCGCCAGCAGCGGACAGAAAAGCACAGATACGCAGTATTTT. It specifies CASSGQKSTDTQYF.

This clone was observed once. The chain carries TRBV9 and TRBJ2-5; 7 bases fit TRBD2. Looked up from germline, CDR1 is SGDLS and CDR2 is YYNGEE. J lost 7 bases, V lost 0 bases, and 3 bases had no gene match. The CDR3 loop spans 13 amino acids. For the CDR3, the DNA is TGTGCCAGCAGCGTAGCTTGGGGGGGGACCCAGTACTTC. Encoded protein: CASSVAWGGTQYF.

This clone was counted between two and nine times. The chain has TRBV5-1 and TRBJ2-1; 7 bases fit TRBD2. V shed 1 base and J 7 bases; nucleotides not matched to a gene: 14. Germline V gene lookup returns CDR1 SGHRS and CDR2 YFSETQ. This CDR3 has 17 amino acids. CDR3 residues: CASSLPSSGYPGNEQFF. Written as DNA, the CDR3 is TGCGCCAGCAGCTTGCCTTCTAGCGGTTACCCCGGGAATGAGCAGTTCTTC.

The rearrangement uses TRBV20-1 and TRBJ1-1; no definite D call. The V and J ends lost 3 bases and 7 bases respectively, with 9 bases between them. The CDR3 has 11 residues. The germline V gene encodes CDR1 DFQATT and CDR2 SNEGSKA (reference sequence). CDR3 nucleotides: TGCAGTGCTAGGAGCGATGGTGAAGCTTTCTTT. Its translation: CSARSDGEAFF.

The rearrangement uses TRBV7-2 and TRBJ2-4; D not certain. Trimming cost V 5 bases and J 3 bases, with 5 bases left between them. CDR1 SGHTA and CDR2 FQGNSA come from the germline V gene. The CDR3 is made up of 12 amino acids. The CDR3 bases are TGTGCCAGCAGCCCTCACAAAAACATTCAGTACTTC. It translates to CASSPHKNIQYF.

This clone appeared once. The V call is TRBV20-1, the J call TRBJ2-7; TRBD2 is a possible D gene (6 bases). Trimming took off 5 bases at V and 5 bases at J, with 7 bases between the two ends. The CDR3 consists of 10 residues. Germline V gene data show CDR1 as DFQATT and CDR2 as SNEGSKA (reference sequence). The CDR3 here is CSAGGDEQYF. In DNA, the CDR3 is TGCAGTGCTGGAGGGGACGAGCAGTACTTC.

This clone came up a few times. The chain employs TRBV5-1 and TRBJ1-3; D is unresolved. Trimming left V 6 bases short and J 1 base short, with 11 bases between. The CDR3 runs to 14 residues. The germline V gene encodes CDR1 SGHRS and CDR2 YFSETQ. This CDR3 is CASTVGGSGNTIYF. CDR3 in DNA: TGCGCCAGCACTGTAGGTGGTTCTGGAAACACCATATATTTT.

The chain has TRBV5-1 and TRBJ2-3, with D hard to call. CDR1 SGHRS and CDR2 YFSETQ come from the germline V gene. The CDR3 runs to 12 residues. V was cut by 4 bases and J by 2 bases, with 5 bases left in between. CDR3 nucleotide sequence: TGCGCCAGCAGCCCCGACACAGATACGCAGTATTTT. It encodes CASSPDTDTQYF.

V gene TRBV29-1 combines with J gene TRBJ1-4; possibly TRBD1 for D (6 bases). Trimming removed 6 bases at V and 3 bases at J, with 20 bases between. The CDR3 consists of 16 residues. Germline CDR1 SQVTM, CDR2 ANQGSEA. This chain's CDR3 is CSVLLTDRPPNEKLFF. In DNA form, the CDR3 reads TGCAGCGTCCTATTGACCGACAGGCCCCCTAATGAAAAACTGTTTTTT. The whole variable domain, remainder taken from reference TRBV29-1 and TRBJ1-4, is SAVISQKPSRDICQRGTSLTIQCQVDSQVTMMFWYRQQPGQSLTLIATANQGSEATYESGFVIDKFPISRPNLTFSTLTVSNMSPEDSSIYLCSVLLTDRPPNEKLFFGSGTQLSVL.

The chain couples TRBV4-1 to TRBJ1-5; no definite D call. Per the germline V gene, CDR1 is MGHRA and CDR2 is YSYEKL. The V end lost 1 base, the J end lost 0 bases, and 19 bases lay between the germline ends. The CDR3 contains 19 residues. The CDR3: CASSQATGSWANSNQPQHF. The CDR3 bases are TGCGCCAGCAGCCAAGCCACCGGGTCATGGGCGAATAGCAATCAGCCCCAGCATTTT.

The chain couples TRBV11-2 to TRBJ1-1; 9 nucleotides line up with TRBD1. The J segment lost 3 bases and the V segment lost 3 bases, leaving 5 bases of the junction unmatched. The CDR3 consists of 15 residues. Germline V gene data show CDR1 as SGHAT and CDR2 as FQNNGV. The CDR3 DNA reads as TGTGCCAGCAGCTTGGGACAGGGTTGGGACACTGAAGCTTTCTTT. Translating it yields CASSLGQGWDTEAFF. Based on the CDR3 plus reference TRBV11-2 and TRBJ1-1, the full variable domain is EAGVAQSPRYKIIEKRQSVAFWCNPISGHATLYWYQQILGQGPKLLIQFQNNGVVDDSQLPKDRFSAERLKGVDSTLKIQPAKLEDSAVYLCASSLGQGWDTEAFFGQGTRLTVV.

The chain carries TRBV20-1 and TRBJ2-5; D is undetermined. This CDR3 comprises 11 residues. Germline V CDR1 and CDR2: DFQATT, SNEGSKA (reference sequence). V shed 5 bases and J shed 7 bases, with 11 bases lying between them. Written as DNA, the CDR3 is TGCAGTGCTCCCATTTTGGGGACCCAGTACTTC. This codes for CSAPILGTQYF.

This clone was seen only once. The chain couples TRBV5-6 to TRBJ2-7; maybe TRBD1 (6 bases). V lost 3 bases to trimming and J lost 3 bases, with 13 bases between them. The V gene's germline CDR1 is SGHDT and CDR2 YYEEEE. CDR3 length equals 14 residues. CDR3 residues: CASSSQGKIYEQYF. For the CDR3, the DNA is TGTGCCAGCAGCTCTCAGGGGAAGATCTACGAGCAGTACTTC.

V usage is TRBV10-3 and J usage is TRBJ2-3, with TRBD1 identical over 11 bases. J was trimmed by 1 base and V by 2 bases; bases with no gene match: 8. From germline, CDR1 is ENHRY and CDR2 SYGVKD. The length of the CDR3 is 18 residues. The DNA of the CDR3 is TGTGCCATCAGTGAGCCGCCGGACAGGGGGCTAGGCACAGATACGCAGTATTTT. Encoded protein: CAISEPPDRGLGTDTQYF.

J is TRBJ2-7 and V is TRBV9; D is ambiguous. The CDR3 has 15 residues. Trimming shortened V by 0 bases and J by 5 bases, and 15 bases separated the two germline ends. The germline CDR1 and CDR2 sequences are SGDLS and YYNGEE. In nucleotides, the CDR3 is TGTGCCAGCAGCGTAGGGGTGGGCCTGAACGACGAGCAGTACTTC. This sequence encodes CASSVGVGLNDEQYF.

The chain's CDR3 is CASSMRQAYEQYF. For the CDR3, the DNA is TGTGCCAGTAGTATGCGACAGGCTTACGAGCAGTACTTC. The J gene is TRBJ2-7, the V gene TRBV19; tentative D call: TRBD1 (6 bases). Germline assignment: CDR1 LNHDA and CDR2 SQIVND (reference sequence). This CDR3 region has 13 residues. V lost 3 bases, J lost 4 bases, and 10 bases lay in between.

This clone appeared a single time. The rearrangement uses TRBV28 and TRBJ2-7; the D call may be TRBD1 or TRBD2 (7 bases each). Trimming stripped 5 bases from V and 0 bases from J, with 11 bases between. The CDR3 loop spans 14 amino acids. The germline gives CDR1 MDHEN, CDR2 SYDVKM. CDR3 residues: CASSPGGGSYEQYF. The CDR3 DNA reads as TGTGCCAGCAGTCCAGGGGGGGGCTCCTACGAGCAGTACTTC.

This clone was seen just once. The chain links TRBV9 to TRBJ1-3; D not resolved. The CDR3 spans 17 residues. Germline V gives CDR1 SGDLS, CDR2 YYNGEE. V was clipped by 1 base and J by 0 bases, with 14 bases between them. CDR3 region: CASSVSAGLGSGNTIYF. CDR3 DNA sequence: TGTGCCAGCAGCGTATCGGCGGGTCTGGGCTCTGGAAACACCATATATTTT.

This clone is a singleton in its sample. The CDR3 is CATSGSGNTIYF. For the CDR3, the DNA is TGTGCCACCAGCGGCTCTGGAAACACCATATATTTT. V usage is TRBV10-3 and J usage is TRBJ1-3, with unresolved D. Trimming pared 10 bases from V and 0 bases from J, leaving 7 bases between. Germline values: CDR1 ENHRY, CDR2 SYGVKD. CDR3 size: 12 residues.